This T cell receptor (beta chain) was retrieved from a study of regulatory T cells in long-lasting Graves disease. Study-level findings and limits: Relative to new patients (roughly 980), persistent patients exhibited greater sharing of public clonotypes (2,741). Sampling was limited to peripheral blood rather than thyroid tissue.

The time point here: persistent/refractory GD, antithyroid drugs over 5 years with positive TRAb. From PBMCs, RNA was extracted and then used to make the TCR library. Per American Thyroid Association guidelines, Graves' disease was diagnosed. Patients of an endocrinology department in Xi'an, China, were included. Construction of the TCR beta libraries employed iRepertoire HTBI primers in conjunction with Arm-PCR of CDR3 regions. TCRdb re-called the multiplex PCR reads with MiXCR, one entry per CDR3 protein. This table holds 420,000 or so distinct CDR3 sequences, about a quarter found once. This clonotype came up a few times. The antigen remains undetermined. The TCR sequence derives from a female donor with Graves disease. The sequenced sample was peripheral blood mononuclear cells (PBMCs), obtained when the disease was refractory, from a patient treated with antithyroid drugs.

The CDR3 bases are TGCAGTGCTAGAGACACCGGGGAGCTGTTTTTT. Amino acid sequence: CSARDTGELFF. J is TRBJ2-2 and V is TRBV20-1; D gene ambiguous. Trimming took off 0 bases at V and 4 bases at J, with 0 bases between the two ends. Germline lookup yields CDR1 DFQATT and CDR2 SNEGSKA (reference sequence). This CDR3 has 11 residues.